This T cell receptor (beta chain) was documented in a study of shared clonotypes between healthy human individuals. Across the study: A couple of women and three men aged 18 to 49 served as donors. Broader study findings: Generation of non-shared clonotypes was less probable than generation of clonotypes shared by all four donors. Even with large depth, rarefaction showed that sorted-subset sequencing was incomplete.

Looked up from germline, CDR1 is SNHLY and CDR2 is FYNNEI. Trimming removed 3 bases from V and 9 bases from J; junction bases left unmatched: 6. CDR3 length: 13 amino acids. Assay: immunoSEQ multiplex PCR; the TCRdb copy retains only in-frame clones and omits some. Seen here are 800,000 to 950,000 clones, approximately 97% observed once, and the top ten hold about 0.25%. CD45RO-negative, CCR7-positively selected cells formed the naive CD8 fraction, excluding terminally differentiated effector memory CD45RA+ cells. As regards this clone: The antigen is unknown.

This TCR was recovered from a young man in good health. The chain employs TRBV2 and TRBJ1-1; 8 nucleotides align to TRBD1. What was sequenced was naive CD8+ T cells sorted from blood. CDR3 residues: CASSEYRDRKAFF. The CDR3 nucleotides read TGTGCCAGCAGTGAGTACCGGGACAGGAAAGCTTTCTTT.